This TCR beta chain was sequenced in a study of Tregs in tolerant kidney transplant recipients. At the level of the study: Related graft donors supplied nonmyeloablative bone marrow transplants, and mixed chimerism was transient. The study, taken as a whole, reports: Some patients' samples used different primers over time, so nucleotide sequences weren't comparable. Biological reproducibility was not directly addressed in this study. Expanding Tregs on activated donor B cells appeared to best identify donor-specific TCRbeta clones.

Germline V CDR1 and CDR2: MDHEN, SYDVKM. Germline trimming cut 0 bases from V and 9 bases from J; bases unmatched to any gene: 6. CDR3 length: 15 amino acids. Here immunoSEQ multiplex PCR was the method, and the copy in TCRdb shows in-frame clones only, minus some. There are about 15,000 clones in the sample; roughly 50% occur only once, and about 3% lies in the top ten. Worth noting for this clone: Its antigen is unknown.

Recipient PBMCs carried a CFSE label and met irradiated graft donor PBMCs for less than 7 days before FACS sorting. The specimen was CD4+ T cells from blood cultured with allogeneic cells, collected before the transplant. The origin of this receptor is a human patient who received a combined kidney and bone marrow transplant. The chain joins TRBV28 to TRBJ2-1; 9 bases are a match to TRBD1. The CDR3 sequence is CASSLWQTGGGEQFF. The DNA of the CDR3 is TGTGCCAGCAGTTTATGGCAGACAGGGGGGGGTGAGCAGTTCTTC.